This is a list of T cell receptor beta chains from one sample in a study of monozygotic twins with inflammatory bowel disease. TCRdb reanalyzed the 5' RACE reads, giving one entry per CDR3 protein sequence and no DNA. The table for this sample gives approximately 400,000 distinct CDR3 sequences. What was sequenced was blood. The receptors originated from a human donor with ulcerative colitis or Crohn's disease, or a healthy co-twin of an affected twin (not recorded which). The CDR3 runs from the conserved cysteine through the conserved F or W.

v_gene	j_gene	len	CDR3aa
TRBV30	TRBJ2-3	13	CAWRGASTDTQYF
TRBV20-1	TRBJ2-7	14	CSAKGLAEQYEQYF
TRBV7-9	TRBJ2-7	15	CASSSVAGGSYEQYF
TRBV10-3	TRBJ1-1	15	CAIRRQGGENTEAFF
TRBV10-3	TRBJ1-1	15	CAISEESTGATEAFF
TRBV11-2	TRBJ1-2	15	CASSTNIGVRYGYTF
TRBV12-3/TRBV12-4	TRBJ2-2	14	CASTLGTSPGELFF
TRBV3-1	TRBJ2-5	18	CASSKRNPAGVMGETQYF
TRBV4-3	TRBJ1-4	16	CASSQDGPATNEKLFF
TRBV18	TRBJ2-5	19	CASSPPIRFSGSYQETQYF
TRBV9	TRBJ1-1	16	CASSVATGDWHTEAFF
TRBV7-9	TRBJ2-6	17	CASSMGTGGLAANVLTF
TRBV12-3/TRBV12-4	TRBJ1-2	12	CASSLATVGYTF
TRBV3-1	TRBJ2-7	15	CASSQVWDPRYEQYF
TRBV5-1	TRBJ2-2	16	CASSLGSLVASGELFF
TRBV24-1	TRBJ2-7	13	CATSDFAGTGMDF
TRBV18	TRBJ1-2	12	CASSHRDYGYTF
TRBV7-2	TRBJ2-1	13	CASSSSMTNEQFF
TRBV25-1	TRBJ2-5	16	CASSEYRTSGIETQYF
TRBV3-1	TRBJ2-6	20	CASSPRDRGSIYSGANVLTF